This is a list of T cell receptor beta chains from one sample in a study of graft-versus-host responses after intestinal transplantation. This table comes from immunoSEQ multiplex PCR, and its TCRdb copy is limited to in-frame clones, with some not included. The sample lists about 98,000 clones, around 88% occurring once. The material sequenced was PBMCs, taken 255 days after intestinal transplant. The receptors were sampled from a human patient who received an intestinal transplant, so some T cells may come from the graft donor. Each CDR3 is given with its conserved first and last residue. The D gene is left open where the match is weak. Size is stated for part of the rows, as once, few or many counts, or as a class when the clone is expanded.

J gene	D gene	V gene	clone size	CDR3 protein	CDR3 DNA
TRBJ2-1	TRBD2	TRBV29-1	-	CSVERGTSGYNEQFF	TGCAGCGTTGAACGGGGGACTAGCGGCTACAATGAGCAGTTCTTC
TRBJ2-3	-	TRBV5-8	-	CASSLGRSRGLSTDTQYF	TGTGCCAGCAGCTTGGGGCGAAGCCGGGGGCTTAGCACAGATACGCAGTATTTT
TRBJ2-5	-	TRBV4-2	-	CASSQGVRGQVGTQYF	TGTGCCAGCAGCCAAGGCGTTAGGGGCCAGGTCGGGACCCAGTACTTC
TRBJ2-3	TRBD2	TRBV9	-	CASSLRTSGGASATQYF	TGTGCCAGCAGCCTAAGGACTAGCGGGGGGGCCTCAGCTACGCAGTATTTT
TRBJ2-2	-	TRBV13	-	CASSLRTGTLNTGELFF	TGTGCCAGCAGCCTAAGGACGGGAACCCTCAACACCGGGGAGCTGTTTTTT
TRBJ2-5	-	TRBV13	-	CASSLSTGNQETQYF	TGTGCCAGCAGCTTAAGTACAGGGAACCAAGAGACCCAGTACTTC
TRBJ2-7	-	TRBV27	-	CASSPMISGYRYEQYF	TGTGCCAGCAGTCCGATGATTAGTGGGTACCGATACGAGCAGTACTTC
TRBJ1-2	TRBD1	TRBV5-4	-	CASSLATGTGLGYTF	TGTGCCAGCAGCTTGGCTACCGGGACAGGGTTAGGCTACACCTTC
TRBJ2-5	-	TRBV4-2	once	CASSQGAAGGETQYF	TGTGCCAGCAGCCAAGGGGCAGCAGGCGGTGAGACCCAGTACTTC
TRBJ2-1	-	TRBV1	-	CTSSQESDGNEQFF	TGCACCAGCAGCCAAGAAAGTGACGGCAATGAGCAGTTCTTC
TRBJ1-6	-	TRBV19	-	CASSIRRGDSPLHF	TGTGCCAGTAGTATCCGGAGGGGAGATTCACCCCTCCACTTT
TRBJ2-7	-	TRBV16	few	CASRRYRSSAELPRRGQYF	TGTGCCAGCAGACGCTACAGGTCTAGCGCGGAACTTCCCCGGAGGGGGCAGTACTTC
TRBJ1-1	-	TRBV5-1	-	CASSWAGTYYRAFF	TGCGCCAGCAGCTGGGCAGGTACCTATTACAGGGCTTTCTTT
TRBJ1-1	-	TRBV4-2	-	CASSQTGVPEAFF	TGTGCCAGCAGCCAAACTGGGGTACCTGAAGCTTTCTTT
TRBJ2-7	-	TRBV11-2	once	CASRRDPGQSYEQYF	TGTGCCAGCAGAAGAGACCCCGGACAGTCCTACGAGCAGTACTTC
TRBJ1-5	TRBD1	TRBV28	-	CASRPWTGWQPQHF	TGTGCCAGCAGACCATGGACAGGCTGGCAGCCCCAGCATTTT
TRBJ2-7	-	TRBV18	-	CASSDSSYEQYF	TGTGCCAGCTCGGATAGCTCCTACGAGCAGTACTTC
TRBJ2-2	TRBD1	TRBV5-1	few	CASSSGQGGHGELFF	TGCGCCTCCTCATCGGGACAGGGCGGTCACGGGGAGCTGTTTTTT
TRBJ2-7	-	TRBV11-2	once	CASSSRGRQASAHPYEQYF	TGTGCCAGCAGCTCTAGGGGTAGGCAGGCTAGCGCTCATCCCTACGAGCAGTACTTC